These 25 T cell receptor beta chains share one sample of origin, sequenced in a study of technical replicates of blood from a few donors. The assay was immunoSEQ multiplex PCR, and TCRdb's table has in-frame clones only and misses some. The sample has around 80,000 clones; 95% to 98% are singletons. Sequenced sample: T cells isolated from PBMCs. These receptors were collected from a human donor in good health.

This chain uses TRBV19 with TRBJ1-5; no reliable D call. The germline V gene encodes CDR1 LNHDA and CDR2 SQIVND (reference sequence). The CDR3 covers 12 residues. V was clipped by 6 bases and J by 7 bases, with 10 bases between them. CDR3: CASRGGGQPQHF. CDR3 coding DNA: TGTGCCAGTAGGGGAGGCGGCCAGCCCCAGCATTTT.

The chain recombines TRBV11-2 with TRBJ2-7; 8 bases are shared with TRBD2. The CDR3 length is 14 residues. The germline V gene has CDR1 SGHAT and CDR2 FQNNGV. After removal of 5 bases from V and 7 bases from J, the junction contained 10 bases not matched to a gene. The CDR3 region has the DNA TGTGCCAGCAGCACCCGGACTAGCTCAGATGAGCAGTACTTC. It encodes CASSTRTSSDEQYF.

This chain joins TRBV29-1 and TRBJ1-5, with D perhaps TRBD1 (6 bases). Germline V gene lookup returns CDR1 SQVTM and CDR2 ANQGSEA. Deletions cut 7 bases from V and 1 base from J, with 11 bases between. This CDR3 is built from 13 residues. CDR3 nucleotide sequence: TGCAGCGCAGGGGACATCAGCAATCAGCCCCAGCATTTT. Translation gives CSAGDISNQPQHF. Based on the CDR3 plus reference TRBV29-1 and TRBJ1-5, the full variable domain is SAVISQKPSRDICQRGTSLTIQCQVDSQVTMMFWYRQQPGQSLTLIATANQGSEATYESGFVIDKFPISRPNLTFSTLTVSNMSPEDSSIYLCSAGDISNQPQHFGDGTRLSIL.

The chain is built from TRBV30 and TRBJ2-1, with D unclear. Germline CDR1 GTSNPN, CDR2 SVGIG (reference sequence). The CDR3 totals 14 residues. V lost 2 bases to trimming and J lost 0 bases, with 8 bases between them. This CDR3 reads CAWSRTVSYNEQFF. DNA of the CDR3: TGTGCCTGGAGTCGAACGGTCTCCTACAATGAGCAGTTCTTC.

The chain links TRBV28 to TRBJ1-1; 12 bases fit TRBD1. CDR1 is MDHEN, CDR2 SYDVKM, per germline. This CDR3 has 14 amino acids. V gave up 7 bases and J gave up 10 bases; unmatched junction bases: 10. This CDR3 reads CASTPGQGAVGAFF. Written as DNA, the CDR3 is TGTGCCAGCACCCCGGGACAGGGGGCAGTGGGAGCTTTCTTT.

The chain uses TRBV2 and TRBJ1-1; D might be TRBD1 (5 bases). The CDR3 consists of 13 residues. V lost 6 bases, J lost 2 bases, and 10 bases lay in between. The germline CDR1 and CDR2 sequences are SNHLY and FYNNEI. The CDR3 sequence is CASSYDRNTEAFF. DNA for the CDR3: TGTGCCAGCAGCTACGACAGAAACACTGAAGCTTTCTTT.

V is TRBV30 and J is TRBJ2-3, with 9 bases fitting TRBD1. From germline, CDR1 is GTSNPN and CDR2 SVGIG (reference sequence). Unmatched junction bases numbered 14, after V lost 4 bases and J lost 6 bases. The CDR3 is made up of 16 amino acids. DNA for the CDR3: TGTGCCTGGAATCCAGGGGACAGGGCCGTTCAGGATACGCAGTATTTT. As protein: CAWNPGDRAVQDTQYF.

The rearrangement links TRBV27 to TRBJ1-2; TRBD1 is a possible D gene (6 bases). The germline V and J ends were trimmed by 6 bases and 2 bases, with 10 bases remaining between them. Germline V gives CDR1 MNHEY, CDR2 SMNVEV (reference sequence). The CDR3 is 13 residues long. The CDR3 sequence: CASRGTGNYGYTF. In nucleotides, the CDR3 is TGTGCCAGCAGGGGTACAGGGAACTATGGCTACACCTTC.

The J gene is TRBJ1-2, the V gene TRBV7-2; perhaps TRBD1 as D (6 bases). CDR1 SGHTA and CDR2 FQGNSA come from the germline V gene. The CDR3 runs to 13 residues. V gave up 5 bases and J gave up 4 bases, with 11 bases separating them. The CDR3 DNA reads as TGTGCCAGCAGCCGACAGGCTCTCTATGGCTACACCTTC. Translation: CASSRQALYGYTF. Full variable domain (missing parts from reference TRBV7-2 and TRBJ1-2): GAGVSQSPSNKVTEKGKDVELRCDPISGHTALYWYRQSLGQGLEFLIYFQGNSAPDKSGLPSDRFSAERTGGSVSTLTIQRTQQEDSAVYLCASSRQALYGYTFGSGTRLTVV.

The V and J genes are TRBV19 and TRBJ2-3; D gene uncertain. CDR3 length: 14 amino acids. Trimming stripped 5 bases from V and 2 bases from J, with 11 bases between. The germline V gene encodes CDR1 LNHDA and CDR2 SQIVND (reference sequence). The DNA for the CDR3 is TGTGCCAGTAGTGAAGAGGTTATCACAGATACGCAGTATTTT. It translates to CASSEEVITDTQYF.

This sequence joins TRBV5-6 and TRBJ2-5; D perhaps matches TRBD2 (5 bases). V was shortened by 1 base and J by 5 bases, with 15 bases between the two germline ends. Per the germline V gene, CDR1 is SGHDT and CDR2 is YYEEEE. The CDR3 length is 15 residues. The CDR3 region is CASSLPTSFPETQYF. The CDR3 nucleotides are TGTGCCAGCAGCTTGCCTACTAGTTTCCCCGAGACCCAGTACTTC.

The chain carries TRBV21-1 and TRBJ2-7; TRBD2 was called by the table and not checked on the DNA. TRBV21-1 represents a pseudogene. The CDR3 has 17 residues. In DNA, the CDR3 is TGTGCCACCCCGAGGAGCGGGGGGGAGTGTTTTTGGAGCGAGCAGTACTTC. Its protein product is CATPRSGGECFWSEQYF.

V usage is TRBV27 and J usage is TRBJ2-2; D not certain. Germline values: CDR1 MNHEY, CDR2 SMNVEV (reference sequence). CDR3 length: 15 amino acids. Deletions cut 1 base from V and 2 bases from J, with 8 bases between. The CDR3, as DNA: TGTGCCAGCAGTTTATACGGGTCAAACACCGGGGAGCTGTTTTTT. This codes for CASSLYGSNTGELFF.

The chain links TRBV10-1 to TRBJ2-5; D is ambiguous. Per germline, CDR1 WNHNN and CDR2 SYGVQD (reference sequence). The CDR3 has 13 residues. The germline V and J ends were trimmed by 2 bases and 4 bases, with 8 bases remaining between them. CDR3 in amino acids: CASSENSRETQYF. DNA for the CDR3: TGCGCCAGCAGTGAGAATAGCAGAGAGACCCAGTACTTC.

V usage is TRBV7-3 and J usage is TRBJ1-5; 11 bases are a match to TRBD1. The V and J ends lost 5 bases and 4 bases, in that order; junction bases with no gene match: 7. Germline CDR1 SGHTA, CDR2 FQGTGA. The CDR3 runs 16 residues. CDR3 residues: CASSLSRDRGNQPQHF. The CDR3 DNA reads TGTGCCAGCAGCCTATCTAGGGACAGGGGGAATCAGCCCCAGCATTTT.

This clone was recorded only once. The CDR3 bases are TGTGCCAGCAGCACCCCCCAGGCGGGTGCCTCCTACAATGAGCAGTTCTTC. Its protein is CASSTPQAGASYNEQFF. The genes are TRBV11-3 and TRBJ2-1; weak D call: TRBD2 (5 bases). CDR1 is SGHNT, CDR2 YENEEA, per germline. V shed 5 bases and J shed 0 bases, with 17 bases lying between them. The CDR3 sequence is 17 residues long.

This chain joins TRBV7-2 and TRBJ2-7; 8 bases are a match to TRBD2. V dropped 3 bases and J dropped 3; count of bases not matched to a gene: 4. CDR1 and CDR2 from the germline V gene are SGHTA and FQGNSA. The CDR3 runs 14 residues. The CDR3 region has the DNA TGTGCCAGCAGCTTGGCGGGGGGATACTACGAGCAGTACTTC. It specifies CASSLAGGYYEQYF.

The gene calls are TRBV13 and TRBJ2-7, with 12 bases lining up with TRBD2. Losses at the gene ends were 5 bases for V and 6 bases for J; bases not matched to a gene: 11. The CDR3 covers 16 residues. Germline V CDR1 and CDR2: PRHDT, FYEKMQ (reference sequence). The CDR3 protein is CASSPPLAGGGREQYF. The CDR3 DNA sequence: TGTGCCAGCAGCCCACCACTAGCGGGAGGTGGTCGCGAGCAGTACTTC. Filled out from reference TRBV13 and TRBJ2-7, the complete variable domain reads AAGVIQSPRHLIKEKRETATLKCYPIPRHDTVYWYQQGPGQDPQFLISFYEKMQSDKGSIPDRFSAQQFSDYHSELNMSSLELGDSALYFCASSPPLAGGGREQYFGPGTRLTVT.

CDR3 DNA sequence: TGTGCCTGGGGGGACAGGGGAAATGGCTACACCTTC. It is translated as CAWGDRGNGYTF. The J gene is TRBJ1-2, the V gene TRBV30; 10 bases align to TRBD1. The ends lost 5 bases at V and 6 bases at J; junction bases unmatched: 3. The CDR3 is 12 residues long. Germline V gives CDR1 GTSNPN, CDR2 SVGIG (reference sequence). Using reference TRBV30 and TRBJ1-2 for the parts outside the CDR3, the full variable domain is SQTIHQWPATLVQPVGSPLSLECTVEGTSNPNLYWYRQAAGRGLQLLFYSVGIGQISSEVPQNLSASRPQDRQFILSSKKLLLSDSGFYLCAWGDRGNGYTFGSGTRLTVV.

The chain couples TRBV29-1 to TRBJ1-2, with a weak D call TRBD1 (5 bases). Trimming cost V 0 bases and J 9 bases, with 14 bases left between them. CDR1 is SQVTM and CDR2 is ANQGSEA in the germline V gene. The CDR3 sequence is 13 residues long. The CDR3 loop reads CSVEDGGGRRYTF. The CDR3 DNA is TGCAGCGTTGAAGATGGGGGGGGACGCCGCTACACCTTC.

The chain couples TRBV5-8 to TRBJ1-1; 8 bases line up with TRBD1. CDR1 and CDR2 from the germline V gene are SGHTS and YDEGEE. The CDR3 contains 17 residues. The CDR3 here is CATPPGTGSTLNTEAFF. Here the CDR3 DNA reads TGTGCTACTCCCCCCGGGACAGGATCAACCTTGAACACTGAAGCTTTCTTT.

CDR3 residues: CASSLVSWTTYNEQFF. The DNA of the CDR3 is TGCGCCAGCAGCTTGGTGTCGTGGACTACATACAATGAGCAGTTCTTC. The chain joins TRBV5-1 to TRBJ2-1; a possible D gene is TRBD2 (6 bases). Germline loops: CDR1 SGHRS, CDR2 YFSETQ. This CDR3 is built from 16 residues. Between the trimmed V and J ends, which lost 0 bases and 4 bases, there was a span of 14 bases.

This clone has just one count. The chain links TRBV5-6 to TRBJ2-1; 10 bases line up with TRBD1. V lost 7 bases, J lost 9 bases, and 7 bases stayed unmatched. This CDR3 comprises 13 residues. Germline V gene data show CDR1 as SGHDT and CDR2 as YYEEEE. CDR3 residues: CASGGQGVSEQFF. The CDR3 DNA reads as TGTGCCAGCGGAGGACAGGGGGTAAGTGAGCAGTTCTTC.

V and J are TRBV7-6 and TRBJ1-1; D is possibly TRBD1 (6 bases). The CDR3 consists of 15 residues. Trimming pared 4 bases from V and 7 bases from J, leaving 19 bases between. The V gene's germline CDR1 is SGHVS and CDR2 FNYEAQ. The CDR3 region has the DNA TGTGCCAGCAGCTATCAGCAGGGGAGGGTATTTGAAGCTTTCTTT. Translation gives CASSYQQGRVFEAFF.

The chain joins TRBV6-5 to TRBJ2-5, with 9 bases matching TRBD2. Germline V gene lookup returns CDR1 MNHEY and CDR2 SVGAGI. The CDR3 extends over 15 amino acids. Germline trimming cut 7 bases from V and 4 bases from J; bases unmatched to any gene: 10. CDR3 sequence (DNA): TGTGCCAGCAAGAGACTAGCGGCGTTGGGAGAGACCCAGTACTTC. Translated: CASKRLAALGETQYF.